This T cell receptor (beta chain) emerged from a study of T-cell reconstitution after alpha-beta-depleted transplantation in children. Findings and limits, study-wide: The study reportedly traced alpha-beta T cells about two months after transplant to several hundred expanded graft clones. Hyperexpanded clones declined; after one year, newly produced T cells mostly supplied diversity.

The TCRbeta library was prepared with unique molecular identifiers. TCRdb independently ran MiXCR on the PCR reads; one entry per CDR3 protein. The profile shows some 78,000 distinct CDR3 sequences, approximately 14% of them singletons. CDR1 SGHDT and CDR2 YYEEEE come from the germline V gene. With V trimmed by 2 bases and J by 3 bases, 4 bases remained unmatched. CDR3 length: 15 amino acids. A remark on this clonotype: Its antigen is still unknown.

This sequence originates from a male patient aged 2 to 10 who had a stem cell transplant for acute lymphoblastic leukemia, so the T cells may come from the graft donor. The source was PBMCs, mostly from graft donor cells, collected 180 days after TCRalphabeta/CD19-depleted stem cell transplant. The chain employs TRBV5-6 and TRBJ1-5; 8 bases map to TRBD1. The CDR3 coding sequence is TGTGCCAGCAGCTTCGGGACAGGTTTCAATCAGCCCCAGCATTTT. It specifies CASSFGTGFNQPQHF.